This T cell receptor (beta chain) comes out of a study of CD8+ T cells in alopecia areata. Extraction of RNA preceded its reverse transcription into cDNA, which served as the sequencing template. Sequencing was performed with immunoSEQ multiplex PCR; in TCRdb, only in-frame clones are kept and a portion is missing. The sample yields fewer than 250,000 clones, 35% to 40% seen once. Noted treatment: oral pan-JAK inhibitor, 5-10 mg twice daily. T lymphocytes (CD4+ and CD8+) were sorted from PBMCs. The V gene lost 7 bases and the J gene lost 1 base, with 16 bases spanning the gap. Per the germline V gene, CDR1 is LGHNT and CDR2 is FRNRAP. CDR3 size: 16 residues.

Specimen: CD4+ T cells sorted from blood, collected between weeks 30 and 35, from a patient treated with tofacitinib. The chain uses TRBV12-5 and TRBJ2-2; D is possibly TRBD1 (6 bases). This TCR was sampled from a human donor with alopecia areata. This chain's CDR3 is CASATIMGQNTGELFF. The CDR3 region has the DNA TGTGCTAGTGCCACAATCATGGGACAGAACACCGGGGAGCTGTTTTTT. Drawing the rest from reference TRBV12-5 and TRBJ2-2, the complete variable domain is DARVTQTPRHKVTEMGQEVTMRCQPILGHNTVFWYRQTMMQGLELLAYFRNRAPLDDSGMPKDRFSAEMPDATLATLKIQPSEPRDSAVYFCASATIMGQNTGELFFGEGSRLTVL.